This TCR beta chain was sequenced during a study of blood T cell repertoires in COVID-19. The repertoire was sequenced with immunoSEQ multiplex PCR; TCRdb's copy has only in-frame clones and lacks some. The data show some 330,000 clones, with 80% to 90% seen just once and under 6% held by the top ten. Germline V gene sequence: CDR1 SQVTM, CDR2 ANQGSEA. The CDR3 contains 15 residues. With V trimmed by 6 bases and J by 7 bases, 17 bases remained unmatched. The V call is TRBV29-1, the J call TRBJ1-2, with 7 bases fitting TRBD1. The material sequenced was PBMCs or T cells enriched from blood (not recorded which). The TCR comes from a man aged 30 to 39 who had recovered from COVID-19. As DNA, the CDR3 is TGCAGCGTACTACGACAGGGAGAATTTCAAACTGGCTACACCTTC. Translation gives CSVLRQGEFQTGYTF. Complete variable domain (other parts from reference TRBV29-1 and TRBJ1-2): SAVISQKPSRDICQRGTSLTIQCQVDSQVTMMFWYRQQPGQSLTLIATANQGSEATYESGFVIDKFPISRPNLTFSTLTVSNMSPEDSSIYLCSVLRQGEFQTGYTFGSGTRLTVV.